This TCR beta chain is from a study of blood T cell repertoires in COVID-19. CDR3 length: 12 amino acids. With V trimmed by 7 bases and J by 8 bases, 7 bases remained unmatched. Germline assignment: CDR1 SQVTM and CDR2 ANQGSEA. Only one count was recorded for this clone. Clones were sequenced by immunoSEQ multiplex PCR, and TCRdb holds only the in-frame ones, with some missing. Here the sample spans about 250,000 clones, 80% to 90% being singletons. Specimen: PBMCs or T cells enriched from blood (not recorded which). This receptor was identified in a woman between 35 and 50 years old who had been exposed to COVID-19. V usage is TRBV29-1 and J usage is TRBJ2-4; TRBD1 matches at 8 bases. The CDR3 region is CSGGQGGDIQYF. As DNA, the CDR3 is TGCAGCGGCGGACAGGGTGGGGACATTCAGTACTTC.